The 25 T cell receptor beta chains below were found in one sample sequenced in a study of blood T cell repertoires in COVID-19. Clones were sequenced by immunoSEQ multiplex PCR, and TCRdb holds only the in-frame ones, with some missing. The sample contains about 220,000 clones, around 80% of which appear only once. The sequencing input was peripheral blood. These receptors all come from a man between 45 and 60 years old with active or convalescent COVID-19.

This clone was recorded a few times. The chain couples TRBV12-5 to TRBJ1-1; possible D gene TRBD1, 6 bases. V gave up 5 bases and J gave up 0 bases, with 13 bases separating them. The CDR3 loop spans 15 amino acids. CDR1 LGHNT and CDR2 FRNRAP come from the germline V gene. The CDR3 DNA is TGTGCTAGTGGTGCGGACAGCCGGATGAACACTGAAGCTTTCTTT. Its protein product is CASGADSRMNTEAFF.

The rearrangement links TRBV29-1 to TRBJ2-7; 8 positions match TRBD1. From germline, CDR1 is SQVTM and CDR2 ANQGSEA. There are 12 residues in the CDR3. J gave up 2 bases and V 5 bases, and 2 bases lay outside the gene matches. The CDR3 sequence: CSVLQGAYEQYF. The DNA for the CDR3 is TGCAGCGTTCTACAGGGGGCCTACGAGCAGTACTTC.

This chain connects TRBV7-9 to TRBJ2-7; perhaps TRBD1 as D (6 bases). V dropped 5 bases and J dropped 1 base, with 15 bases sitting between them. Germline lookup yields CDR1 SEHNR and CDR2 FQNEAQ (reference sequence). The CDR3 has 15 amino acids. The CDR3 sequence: CASSATGYGSYEQYF. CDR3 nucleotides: TGTGCCAGCAGCGCCACAGGGTATGGGTCCTACGAGCAGTACTTC.

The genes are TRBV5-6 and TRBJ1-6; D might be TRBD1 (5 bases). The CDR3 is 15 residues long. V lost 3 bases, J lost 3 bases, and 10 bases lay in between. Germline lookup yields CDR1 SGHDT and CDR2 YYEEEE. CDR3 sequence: CASSWQGRYNSPLHF. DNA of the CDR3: TGTGCCAGCAGCTGGCAGGGCCGCTATAATTCACCCCTCCACTTT.

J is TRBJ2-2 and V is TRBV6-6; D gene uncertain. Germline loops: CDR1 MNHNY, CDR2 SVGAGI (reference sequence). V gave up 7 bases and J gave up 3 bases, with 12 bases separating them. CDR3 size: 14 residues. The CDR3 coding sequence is TGTGCCAGCATTAACGAGCGCCACACCGGGGAGCTGTTTTTT. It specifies CASINERHTGELFF.

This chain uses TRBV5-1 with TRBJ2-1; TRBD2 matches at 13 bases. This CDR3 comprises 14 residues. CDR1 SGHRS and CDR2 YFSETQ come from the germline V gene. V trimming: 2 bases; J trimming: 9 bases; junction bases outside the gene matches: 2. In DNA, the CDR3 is TGCGCCAGCAGCTTTGGACTAGCGGGAGTTGAGCAGTTCTTC. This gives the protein CASSFGLAGVEQFF.

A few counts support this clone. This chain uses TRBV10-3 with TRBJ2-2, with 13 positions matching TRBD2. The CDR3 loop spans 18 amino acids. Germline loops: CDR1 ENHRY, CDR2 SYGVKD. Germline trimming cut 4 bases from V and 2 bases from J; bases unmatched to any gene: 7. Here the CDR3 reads CAISAIGTSGTNTGELFF. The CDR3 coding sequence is TGTGCCATCAGTGCGATTGGGACTAGCGGGACAAACACCGGGGAGCTGTTTTTT.

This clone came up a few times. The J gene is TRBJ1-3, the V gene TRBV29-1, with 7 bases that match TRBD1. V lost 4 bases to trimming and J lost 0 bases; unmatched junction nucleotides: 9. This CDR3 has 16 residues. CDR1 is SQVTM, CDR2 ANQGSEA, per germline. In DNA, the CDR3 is TGCAGCGTTGGCGTTAAAGGGGGCCCCTCTGGAAACACCATATATTTT. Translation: CSVGVKGGPSGNTIYF.

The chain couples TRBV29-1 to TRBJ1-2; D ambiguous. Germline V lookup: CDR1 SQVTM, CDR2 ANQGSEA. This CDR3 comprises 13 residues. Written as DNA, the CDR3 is TGCGCTACTTATCAGAGGGCTAACTATGGCTACACCTTC. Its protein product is CATYQRANYGYTF.

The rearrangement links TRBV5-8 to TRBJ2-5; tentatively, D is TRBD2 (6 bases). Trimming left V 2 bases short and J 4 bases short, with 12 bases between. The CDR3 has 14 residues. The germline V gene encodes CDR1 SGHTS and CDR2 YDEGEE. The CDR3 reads CASSFEWRGETQYF. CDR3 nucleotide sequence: TGTGCCAGCAGCTTCGAGTGGCGGGGAGAGACCCAGTACTTC.

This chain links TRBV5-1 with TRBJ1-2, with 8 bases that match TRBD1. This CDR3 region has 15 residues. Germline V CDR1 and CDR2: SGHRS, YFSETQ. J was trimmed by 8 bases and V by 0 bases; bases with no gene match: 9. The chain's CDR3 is CASSLGSDRVEGYTF. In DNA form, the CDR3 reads TGCGCCAGCAGCTTGGGGTCGGACAGGGTTGAAGGCTACACCTTC. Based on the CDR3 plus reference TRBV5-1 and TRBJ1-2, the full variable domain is KAGVTQTPRYLIKTRGQQVTLSCSPISGHRSVSWYQQTPGQGLQFLFEYFSETQRNKGNFPGRFSGRQFSNSRSEMNVSTLELGDSALYLCASSLGSDRVEGYTFGSGTRLTVV.

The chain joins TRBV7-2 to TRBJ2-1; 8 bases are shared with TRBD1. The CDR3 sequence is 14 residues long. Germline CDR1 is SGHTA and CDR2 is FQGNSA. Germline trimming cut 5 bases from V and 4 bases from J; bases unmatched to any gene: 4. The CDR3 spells CASSLQGAYNEQFF. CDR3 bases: TGTGCCAGCAGCCTCCAGGGGGCGTACAATGAGCAGTTCTTC.

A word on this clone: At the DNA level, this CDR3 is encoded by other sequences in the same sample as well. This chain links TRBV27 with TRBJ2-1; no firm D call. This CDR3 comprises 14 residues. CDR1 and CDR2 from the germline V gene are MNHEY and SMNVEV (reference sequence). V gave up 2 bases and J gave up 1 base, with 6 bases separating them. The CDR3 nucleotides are TGTGCCAGCAGTTTAGCAGGTTCCTACAATGAGCAGTTCTTC. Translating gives CASSLAGSYNEQFF.

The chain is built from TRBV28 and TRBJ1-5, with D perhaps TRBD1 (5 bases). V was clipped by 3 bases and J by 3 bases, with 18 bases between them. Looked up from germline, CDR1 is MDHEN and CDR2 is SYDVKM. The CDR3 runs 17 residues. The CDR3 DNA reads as TGTGCCAGCAGTTTCCCCCCGGGGGGGGTCCTCAATCAGCCCCAGCATTTT. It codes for CASSFPPGGVLNQPQHF.

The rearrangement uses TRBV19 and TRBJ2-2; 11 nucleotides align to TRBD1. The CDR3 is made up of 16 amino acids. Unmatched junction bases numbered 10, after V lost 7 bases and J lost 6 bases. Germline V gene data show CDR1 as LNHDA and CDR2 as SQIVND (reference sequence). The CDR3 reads CASIGRDRGRAGELFF. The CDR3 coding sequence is TGTGCCAGTATTGGGCGGGACAGGGGGAGAGCCGGGGAGCTGTTTTTT.

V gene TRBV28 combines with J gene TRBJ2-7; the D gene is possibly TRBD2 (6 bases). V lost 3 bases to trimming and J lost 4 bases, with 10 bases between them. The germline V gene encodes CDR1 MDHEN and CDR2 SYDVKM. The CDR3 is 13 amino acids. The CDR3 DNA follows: TGTGCCAGCAGTTTGGGACTCTATTACGAGCAGTACTTC. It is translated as CASSLGLYYEQYF.

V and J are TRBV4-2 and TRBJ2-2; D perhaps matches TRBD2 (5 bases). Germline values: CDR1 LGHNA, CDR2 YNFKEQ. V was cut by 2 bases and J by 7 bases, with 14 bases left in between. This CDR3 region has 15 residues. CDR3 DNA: TGTGCCAGCAGCCAAAGCCCGGGATCCAACGGGGAGCTGTTTTTT. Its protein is CASSQSPGSNGELFF.

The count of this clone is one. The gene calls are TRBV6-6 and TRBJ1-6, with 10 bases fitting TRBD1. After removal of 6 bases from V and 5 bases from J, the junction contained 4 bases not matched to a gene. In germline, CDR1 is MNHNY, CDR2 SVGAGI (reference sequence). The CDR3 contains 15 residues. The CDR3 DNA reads TGTGCCAGCAGCCGGGACAGGGGTGATAATTCACCCCTCCACTTT. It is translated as CASSRDRGDNSPLHF.

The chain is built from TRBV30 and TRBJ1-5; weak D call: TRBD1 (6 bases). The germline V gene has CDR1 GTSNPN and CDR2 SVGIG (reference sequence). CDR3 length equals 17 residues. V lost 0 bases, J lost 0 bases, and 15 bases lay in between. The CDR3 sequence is CAWSVRAGVFSNQPQHF. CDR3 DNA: TGTGCCTGGAGTGTACGGGCAGGGGTCTTTAGCAATCAGCCCCAGCATTTT. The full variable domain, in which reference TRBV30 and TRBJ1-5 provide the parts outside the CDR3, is SQTIHQWPATLVQPVGSPLSLECTVEGTSNPNLYWYRQAAGRGLQLLFYSVGIGQISSEVPQNLSASRPQDRQFILSSKKLLLSDSGFYLCAWSVRAGVFSNQPQHFGDGTRLSIL.

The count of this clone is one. For the CDR3, the DNA is TGCGCCAGCAGCCAAGACGGTCCTTCCTACAATGAGCAGTTCTTC. As protein: CASSQDGPSYNEQFF. The chain has TRBV4-1 and TRBJ2-1; D is unclear. This CDR3 comprises 15 residues. CDR1 MGHRA and CDR2 YSYEKL come from the germline V gene. V was trimmed by 0 bases and J by 1 base, leaving 7 bases between them.

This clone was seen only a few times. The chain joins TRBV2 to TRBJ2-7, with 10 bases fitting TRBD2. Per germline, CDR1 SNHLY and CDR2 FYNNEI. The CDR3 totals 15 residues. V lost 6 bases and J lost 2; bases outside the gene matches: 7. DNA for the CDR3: TGTGCCAGCAGACGCACTAGCGGGGAGACCTACGAGCAGTACTTC. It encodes CASRRTSGETYEQYF.

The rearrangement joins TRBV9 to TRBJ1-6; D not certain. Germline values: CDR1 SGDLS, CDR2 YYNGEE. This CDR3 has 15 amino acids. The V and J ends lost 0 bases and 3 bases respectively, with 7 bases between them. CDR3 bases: TGTGCCAGCAGCGTAGGAGAGCTCTATAATTCACCCCTCCACTTT. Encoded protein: CASSVGELYNSPLHF.

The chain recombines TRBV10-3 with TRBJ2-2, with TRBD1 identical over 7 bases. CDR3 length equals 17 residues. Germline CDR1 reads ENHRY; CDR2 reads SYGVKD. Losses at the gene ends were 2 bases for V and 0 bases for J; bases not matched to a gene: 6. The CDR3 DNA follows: TGTGCCATCAGTGAGCTGAACAGGGGCTCGAACACCGGGGAGCTGTTTTTT. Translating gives CAISELNRGSNTGELFF.

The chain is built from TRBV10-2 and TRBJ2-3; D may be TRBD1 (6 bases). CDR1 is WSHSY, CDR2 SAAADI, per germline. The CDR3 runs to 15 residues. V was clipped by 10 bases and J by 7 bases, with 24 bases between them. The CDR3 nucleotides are TGCGCCATCTCCCAGGGGTATCTCGGTCTATATACGCAGTATTTT. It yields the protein CAISQGYLGLYTQYF.

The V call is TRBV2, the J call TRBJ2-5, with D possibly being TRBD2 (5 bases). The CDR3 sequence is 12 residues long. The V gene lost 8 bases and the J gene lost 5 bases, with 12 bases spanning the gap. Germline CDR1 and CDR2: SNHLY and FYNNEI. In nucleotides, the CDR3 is TGTGCCAGCCTGAGCGGCGGGGAGACCCAGTACTTC. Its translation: CASLSGGETQYF.